Reported below is one T cell receptor beta chain. These data come from a study of blood T cell repertoires in COVID-19. On the study more broadly: Sources were T cells, B-cell-depleted T cells, or PBMCs; the material itself was cDNA or gDNA.

The CDR3 has 15 residues. Germline assignment: CDR1 SGHVS and CDR2 FQNEAQ. V was cut by 2 bases and J by 6 bases, with 14 bases left in between. How the authors handled the data: From reference gene primer amplification, estimates of nucleated cell counts were derived. Only in-frame clones appear in the TCRdb table, and some are missing; sequencing was by immunoSEQ multiplex PCR. Clone size and the V and J calls come from that table; the DNA yielded D and trimming. The table includes roughly 140,000 clones, approximately 90% detected once. This TCR was sampled from a woman aged 80 or over with acute or convalescent COVID-19. The sample consisted of peripheral blood. This chain links TRBV7-8 with TRBJ1-5; D perhaps matches TRBD1 (6 bases). CDR3 coding DNA: TGTGCCAGCAGCTTAATGGGGGCAGTGGGTCAGCCCCAGCATTTT. Translation: CASSLMGAVGQPQHF.